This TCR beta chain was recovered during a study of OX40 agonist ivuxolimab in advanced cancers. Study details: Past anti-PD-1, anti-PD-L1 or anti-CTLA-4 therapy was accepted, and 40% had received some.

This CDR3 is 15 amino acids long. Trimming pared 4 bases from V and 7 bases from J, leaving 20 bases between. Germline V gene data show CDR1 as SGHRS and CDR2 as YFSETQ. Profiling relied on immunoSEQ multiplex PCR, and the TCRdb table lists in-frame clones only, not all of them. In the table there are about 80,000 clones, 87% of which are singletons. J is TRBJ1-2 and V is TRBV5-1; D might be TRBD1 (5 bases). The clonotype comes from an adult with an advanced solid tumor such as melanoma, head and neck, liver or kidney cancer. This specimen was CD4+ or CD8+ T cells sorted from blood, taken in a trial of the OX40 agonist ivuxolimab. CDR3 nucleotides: TGCGCCAGCAGCGCGGCGACAGCCCAAGGAGGTGGCTACACCTTC. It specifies CASSAATAQGGGYTF.